The rows below give T cell receptor beta chains drawn from one sample of a study of blood T cells in healthy people across ages. TCRdb re-derived calls from the 5' RACE reads in MiXCR, one entry per CDR3 protein. The sample has about 570,000 distinct CDR3 sequences, over 25% seen once. In addition, the sample was reused for a study of T cells of mothers and their children.

Material: blood. These receptor sequences come from a boy between 2 and 10 years old in good health. The CDR3 runs from the conserved cysteine through the conserved F or W. The D gene is left open where the match is weak. The size entry is marked missing in some rows and otherwise reads once, few, many or a size class.

d_call,clone_size,j_call,v_call,cdr3_nt,cdr3_aa
-,-,TRBJ2-7,TRBV19,TGTGCCAGTAGTATATCTACATCCTACGAGCAGTACTTC,CASSISTSYEQYF
-,few,TRBJ1-1,TRBV20-1,TGCAGTGCTAGTTGGCAGGGGAGTCGGAGCACTGAAGCTTTCTTT,CSASWQGSRSTEAFF
-,-,TRBJ2-3,TRBV4-1,TGCGCCAGCAGCCAACGACCGGGGGATACGCAGTATTTT,CASSQRPGDTQYF
TRBD2,-,TRBJ2-1,TRBV7-9,TGTGCCAGCAGCTCCCTAGCGGACAATGAGCAGTTCTTC,CASSSLADNEQFF
TRBD2,few,TRBJ2-1,TRBV3-1,TGTGCCAGCAGCCAAGGCGGGGGTGGTAATGAGCAGTTCTTC,CASSQGGGGNEQFF
-,few,TRBJ2-3,TRBV6-1,TGTGCCAGCAGTGATTTGACAAAGAGCACAGATACGCAGTATTTT,CASSDLTKSTDTQYF
TRBD2,-,TRBJ2-5,TRBV20-1,TGCAGTGCCAATCCCCCCGGACTAGCGGGAGAAGAGACCCAGTACTTC,CSANPPGLAGEETQYF
TRBD1,many,TRBJ2-2,TRBV30,TGTGCCTGGAGGCGGCCGGACAGGGGGCTGACCGGGGAGCTGTTTTTT,CAWRRPDRGLTGELFF
-,-,TRBJ1-2,TRBV21-1,TGTGCCAGCAGCAGACCACTCCCGGGACAGGGGGTGGACGGCTACACCTTC,CASSRPLPGQGVDGYTF
TRBD1,few,TRBJ2-4,TRBV12-3/TRBV12-4,TGTGCCAGCAGTTTCGGACAGGGGTTGGACTTC,CASSFGQGLDF
TRBD2,-,TRBJ2-3,TRBV29-1,TGCAGCGTGGAGACTAGCGGGAGTGCAGATACGCAGTATTTT,CSVETSGSADTQYF
TRBD2,-,TRBJ2-1,TRBV19,TGTGCCAGTAGTATTCAGAGCGGGAGCTCCTACAATGAGCAGTTCTTC,CASSIQSGSSYNEQFF
TRBD1,few,TRBJ1-2,TRBV27,TGTGCCAGCAGTACAAGACAGGGCCGGGGCTACACCTTC,CASSTRQGRGYTF
TRBD2,-,TRBJ2-7,TRBV12-3/TRBV12-4,TGTGCCAGCAGTTACGGGACTAGCGGGATTTACGAGCAGTACTTC,CASSYGTSGIYEQYF
TRBD1,few,TRBJ2-7,TRBV20-1,TGCAGTGCTAGAGGATTAGGACAGGGGCTCTACGAGCAGTACTTC,CSARGLGQGLYEQYF
TRBD1,-,TRBJ1-4,TRBV6-5,TGTGCCAGCAGTTACAGCCCGGGGACAGGGTCCGAAAAACTGTTTTTT,CASSYSPGTGSEKLFF
TRBD1,-,TRBJ1-6,TRBV27,TGTGCCAGCAGCCTACTCTCAGGGGGCTTAGGTAATTCACCCCTCCACTTT,CASSLLSGGLGNSPLHF
-,-,TRBJ2-1,TRBV7-9,TGTGCCAGCAGCAATTTCAAACCGGGACAAAACAATGAGCAGTTCTTC,CASSNFKPGQNNEQFF
-,-,TRBJ1-3,TRBV27,TGTGCCAGCAGTTTTAGAAGGGAAACCGGAAACACCATATATTTT,CASSFRRETGNTIYF
-,-,TRBJ2-5,TRBV10-3,TGTGCCATCAGTGAGTTTAGCAGAGAGACCCAGTACTTC,CAISEFSRETQYF
-,-,TRBJ2-1,TRBV6-5,TGTGCCAACATGGCGACAGGACCCCCCCTATGCAATGAGCAGTTCTTC,CANMATGPPLCNEQFF
-,few,TRBJ2-5,TRBV12-3/TRBV12-4,TGTGCCAGCAGTACAAGAGGCGCCCTAGGGGGAGAGACCCAGTACTTC,CASSTRGALGGETQYF
TRBD1,few,TRBJ1-1,TRBV5-1,TGCGCCAGCAGCTTGGCCGGGACAGGGTCCCTAAAGTTAGCTTTCTTT,CASSLAGTGSLKLAFF
TRBD2,few,TRBJ2-1,TRBV6-2/TRBV6-3,TGTGCCGCCGTAGCGGGAGCCTACAATGAGCAGTTCTTC,CAAVAGAYNEQFF
-,once,TRBJ2-6,TRBV19,TGTGCCAGTATGGCCAGGGGCGTCTCTGGGGCCAACGTCCTGACTTTC,CASMARGVSGANVLTF
-,-,TRBJ1-2,TRBV5-1,TGCGCCAGCAGCTTGTTCGAACAGGGTAACTATGGCTACACCTTC,CASSLFEQGNYGYTF
-,-,TRBJ2-5,TRBV5-1,TGCGCCAGCAGCTTGGAGTGGGGCCGAGAGACCCAGTACTTC,CASSLEWGRETQYF
-,few,TRBJ1-1,TRBV2,TGTGCCAGCAGTCGGACTGGGAGCACTGAAGCTTTCTTT,CASSRTGSTEAFF
TRBD2,few,TRBJ2-3,TRBV2,TGCGCCAGCAGAGCGGGGCTAACCACAGATACGCAGTATTTT,CASRAGLTTDTQYF
TRBD1,few,TRBJ2-7,TRBV20-1,TGCAGTGCTACGCAGGGACAGGGGGCAGGGGAGCAGTACTTC,CSATQGQGAGEQYF
-,few,TRBJ1-2,TRBV6-5,TGTGCCAGCAGGCGTGGGACGCAGCACTATGGCTACACCTTC,CASRRGTQHYGYTF
TRBD2,few,TRBJ2-1,TRBV20-1,TGCAGTGCTAGAGATACGCACAAGGGCGGGGGTACCTACAATGAGCAGTTCTTC,CSARDTHKGGGTYNEQFF
-,many,TRBJ2-5,TRBV4-1,TGTGCCAGCAGCCAAGAGGGAGAGACCCAGTACTTC,CASSQEGETQYF
-,-,TRBJ2-2,TRBV28,TGTGCCAGCAGTGCCTCAGGGGTCGGGAACACCGGGGAGCTGTTTTTT,CASSASGVGNTGELFF
TRBD1,few,TRBJ1-4,TRBV5-1,TGCGCCAGCAGCGCCGGGACAGCACTTAATGAAAAACTGTTTTTT,CASSAGTALNEKLFF
TRBD2,-,TRBJ2-5,TRBV10-3,TGTGCCATCGGGGGACGGCGGGAGACGCAGTACTTC,CAIGGRRETQYF
TRBD2,many,TRBJ2-5,TRBV11-2,TGTGCCAGCAGCTTATTAGCGGGGGGGCCTCGAGAGCAGTACTTC,CASSLLAGGPREQYF
-,-,TRBJ2-2,TRBV9,TGTGCCAGCAGCGCGTCATCCAGGGGTCTAGACACCGGGGAGCTGTTTTTT,CASSASSRGLDTGELFF
-,few,TRBJ2-2,TRBV7-7,TGTGCTAGCAGCAATGGGCCAAACACCGGGGAGCTGTTTTTT,CASSNGPNTGELFF
-,-,TRBJ1-1,TRBV27,TGTGCCAGCGGTCGACAAGTCAATATGAACACTGAAGCTTTCTTT,CASGRQVNMNTEAFF
-,-,TRBJ1-2,TRBV24-1,TGTGCCACCAGTGAGGGGACAACTGGCCCTGGCTACACCTTC,CATSEGTTGPGYTF
TRBD1,-,TRBJ1-1,TRBV29-1,TGCAGCGGGGCGGGACAGATGAACACTGAAGCTTTCTTT,CSGAGQMNTEAFF
TRBD1,-,TRBJ2-7,TRBV7-9,TGTGCCAGCGCACTCCAGGGGGCTCACGAGCAGTACTTC,CASALQGAHEQYF
-,-,TRBJ1-1,TRBV4-1,TGCGCCAGCAGCCGTAGACAGATCATGAACACTGAAGCTTTCTTT,CASSRRQIMNTEAFF
TRBD1,-,TRBJ2-5,TRBV12-3/TRBV12-4,TGTGCCAGCAGTTTATTTTCCCCGACAGGGGAGAAGGGGACCCAGTACTTC,CASSLFSPTGEKGTQYF
TRBD2,-,TRBJ2-2,TRBV27,TGTGCCAGCAGTACCCCCAGCGGGAGTACCGGGGAGCTGTTTTTT,CASSTPSGSTGELFF
-,-,TRBJ1-5,TRBV12-3/TRBV12-4,TGTGCCAGCAGTACCCGGGATCAGCCCCAGCATTTT,CASSTRDQPQHF
-,-,TRBJ1-6,TRBV25-1,TGTGCCAGCAGTGGGGACCGCTCACCCCTCCACTTT,CASSGDRSPLHF
-,few,TRBJ1-1,TRBV5-4,TGTGCCAGCAGCCGATTAGACGTGGGCGCTGAAGCTTTCTTT,CASSRLDVGAEAFF
-,-,TRBJ2-1,TRBV20-1,TGCAGTGCTGTCCCCCCGGGGGGACACTACAATGAGCAGTTCTTC,CSAVPPGGHYNEQFF
TRBD1,-,TRBJ2-7,TRBV14,TGTGCCAGCAGCCGCGGGACAGGGGGCTTCCCCTACGAGCAGTACTTC,CASSRGTGGFPYEQYF
-,few,TRBJ2-7,TRBV25-1,TGTGCCAGCAGTCCCTCAAGGGGGGCGGGAGCGACCTACGAGCAGTACTTC,CASSPSRGAGATYEQYF
-,-,TRBJ1-2,TRBV11-2,TGTGCCAGCAGCTCAGGAGGCCGGGGCTACACCTTC,CASSSGGRGYTF
-,once,TRBJ1-1,TRBV29-1,TGCAGCGGGACGGACGGAGACACTGAAGCTTTCTTT,CSGTDGDTEAFF
TRBD2,-,TRBJ2-7,TRBV27,TGTGCCAGCAGTTGGAGGCTAGCGGGAGATGAGCAGTACTTC,CASSWRLAGDEQYF